The clone carrying this TCR beta chain was detected ten times or more. This sample stems from a study of neurological immune-mediated disorders. Germline assignment: CDR1 SGHDT and CDR2 YYEEEE. The V end was cut by 1 base, the J end by 8 bases, with 16 bases between. CDR3 length: 15 amino acids. 5'RACE with 10-nucleotide random UMIs generated the cDNA. Every sequencing run produced over 170 million TCR-beta sequences that came from 15-18 subjects. Each CDR3 protein gets one entry after TCRdb re-called the 5' RACE reads with MiXCR. This table has approximately 49,000 distinct CDR3 sequences, more than 8.5% appearing once. As for time point: longitudinal time-point 1 (baseline). Healthy control participants comprised blood bank volunteers in Maryland, USA. The unsorted libraries were prepared from 2 million PBMCs (stored at -80 C).

The sample consisted of PBMCs. The TCR comes from a woman in her thirties or forties in good health. V and J are TRBV5-6 and TRBJ2-1, with a tentative D call TRBD1 (7 bases). The CDR3 protein is CASSLKGGGADEQFF. In DNA form, the CDR3 reads TGTGCCAGCAGCTTGAAAGGAGGGGGCGCGGATGAGCAGTTCTTC. Using reference TRBV5-6 and TRBJ2-1 for the parts outside the CDR3, the full variable domain is DAGVTQSPTHLIKTRGQQVTLRCSPKSGHDTVSWYQQALGQGPQFIFQYYEEEERQRGNFPDRFSGHQFPNYSSELNVNALLLGDSALYLCASSLKGGGADEQFFGPGTRLTVL.